This record looks at one T cell receptor beta chain sequence and its context. Its antigen is currently not known. Per-base qualities were not stored, and no clone one base away is much larger. The record originates from a study of CD8 T cells in Susac syndrome (dated by TCRdb to between 2017 and 2020). About the study as a whole: The study used repertoire sequencing to test whether antigen drove CD8+ T cell activation and differentiation in Susac syndrome.

The CDR3 runs 19 residues from the cysteine to the phenylalanine. Only the CDR3 portion is preserved as DNA: 57 bases, with reading frame beginning at the first base. The V end loses 2 bases and the J end loses 1 base, and a stretch of 23 bases separates them. General findings and caveats noted by the study authors: The number of individuals in the TCR sequencing and HLA analysis was acknowledged as relatively small.

RNA was extracted using the RNeasy kit, and roughly 0.5 to 1 microgram was reverse transcribed with random hexamers. The immunoSEQ multiplex PCR assay, which covers 54 Vbeta and 13 Jbeta segments, was used to amplify TCR beta CDR3 regions. PCR amplification bias was corrected by using a synthetic template baseline for primer optimization and computational correction. The original pipeline was this. Reads were annotated to V, D and J genes according to IMGT and were analyzed with immunoSEQ Analyzer, with only productive sequences retained. Clonality was calculated as one minus the Shannon entropy normalized by log2 of the number of productive unique sequences. Public and private clones were assessed among the 100 most prevalent clones of each patient and control. Clones were defined as Susac-specific when absent from the healthy and MS cohorts, from about 970 published viral clones and from other ImmuneACCESS disease sequences. The public sequencing data were trimmed at Q25 with fastp and processed into clonotypes with MiXCR by TCRdb, which kept only in-frame beta chains. Every entry covers one CDR3 protein and lists the most common genes and DNA from its rows. The V and J calls, along with clone size, are taken from TCRdb and not from the paper's own processing. This sample holds 90,000 to 150,000 distinct CDR3 sequences; approximately 93% were observed only once. The ten largest clones capture 0.093% of the sample.

Peripheral blood CD8+ and CD4+ T cells from healthy donors, Susac syndrome patients and multiple sclerosis patients were profiled using high-throughput TCR beta sequencing. Multiple sclerosis controls were treatment-naive patients with stable or active relapsing-remitting disease fulfilling revised McDonald criteria. CD8+ TEMRA cells were enriched by FACS, while bulk CD8+ and CD4+ T cells were purified by magnetic negative isolation. Blood was collected in EDTA tubes and processed within 24 hours, with PBMCs isolated through density gradient centrifugation. PBMCs intended for TCR sequencing were frozen in liquid nitrogen and were later thawed in a 37 degrees C water bath. The sorted or isolated CD4+, CD8+ and CD8+ TEMRA cells had a purity of 90% or higher.

The sample comprised CD4+ T cells from PBMCs. The chain is encoded by TRBV6-7 joined to TRBJ1-1, and the D gene may be TRBD1, 5 bases matching. TRBV6-7 is an ORF for which the function is uncertain. The TCR comes from a human donor with multiple sclerosis. Read as DNA, the sequence is TGTGCCAGCAGTTACACGGGGGATATCCACAGGACCCCGAACACTGAAGCTTTCTTT. Its coded protein is CASSYTGDIHRTPNTEAFF.